The rows below give T cell receptor beta chains drawn from one sample of a study of blood T cell repertoires in COVID-19. Measured with immunoSEQ multiplex PCR; TCRdb has only the in-frame clones, and not every one. The sample has roughly 300,000 clones, roughly 87% seen once. The sequencing input was peripheral blood. Receptors originate from a human donor in a cohort sampled during active COVID-19. Both conserved end residues are part of each CDR3. Fields, in order: clone size, CDR3 length, D gene, V gene, J gene, CDR3 protein, CDR3 DNA. The D gene is left open where the match is weak. Rows may omit the clone size; those that give it use once, few, many or a size class.

>NA|12|NA|TRBV30|TRBJ1-2
CAWSPGLYGYTF
TGTGCCTGGAGTCCAGGCCTCTATGGCTACACCTTC
>NA|16|TRBD1|TRBV18|TRBJ1-5
CASSPQEGARSQPQHF
TGTGCCAGCTCACCACAAGAGGGGGCGAGAAGTCAGCCCCAGCATTTT
>NA|14|TRBD2|TRBV7-2|TRBJ2-7
CASSFGSGNREQYF
TGTGCCAGCAGCTTCGGGAGCGGGAACCGCGAGCAGTACTTC
>NA|16|TRBD2|TRBV5-1|TRBJ2-2
CASSPRLAGGAGELFF
TGCGCCAGCAGCCCCAGACTAGCGGGGGGTGCCGGGGAGCTGTTTTTT
>NA|16|NA|TRBV24-1|TRBJ2-3
CATSDPSGASTDTQYF
TGTGCCACCAGTGACCCGTCAGGTGCTAGCACAGATACGCAGTATTTT
>NA|13|NA|TRBV7-2|TRBJ1-3
CASSLERGNTIYF
TGTGCCAGCAGCTTAGAACGGGGAAACACCATATATTTT
>NA|16|TRBD2|TRBV27|TRBJ2-3
CASRQIAGGRADTQYF
TGTGCCAGCAGACAGATAGCGGGAGGTCGGGCAGATACGCAGTATTTT
>NA|14|TRBD2|TRBV7-2|TRBJ2-3
CASSRAGVTDTQYF
TGTGCCAGCAGCCGGGCGGGAGTGACAGATACGCAGTATTTT
>NA|13|TRBD2|TRBV5-1|TRBJ2-5
CASALSGWETQYF
TGCGCCAGCGCCCTTAGCGGGTGGGAGACCCAGTACTTC
>few|13|NA|TRBV18|TRBJ2-7
CATSQADVYEQYF
TGTGCCACCTCCCAAGCGGACGTCTACGAGCAGTACTTC
>NA|14|TRBD1|TRBV19|TRBJ2-3
CASRWGTGLDTQYF
TGTGCCAGTAGATGGGGGACAGGCCTGGATACGCAGTATTTT
>NA|15|NA|TRBV24-1|TRBJ2-6
CATSDRGSGANVLTF
TGTGCCACCAGTGATCGAGGATCTGGGGCCAACGTCCTGACTTTC
>once|15|NA|TRBV7-2|TRBJ2-1
CASKVAYGSGNEQFF
TGTGCCAGCAAGGTGGCGTACGGGAGCGGGAATGAGCAGTTCTTC
>NA|14|NA|TRBV6-5|TRBJ2-2
CASNPGASTGELFF
TGTGCCAGCAACCCAGGGGCGAGCACCGGGGAGCTGTTTTTT
>NA|15|TRBD1|TRBV10-3|TRBJ1-2
CAISESGDRGYGYTF
TGTGCCATCAGTGAGTCGGGAGACAGGGGATATGGCTACACCTTC
>NA|18|NA|TRBV4-2|TRBJ1-3
CASSQGFPGRGSVDTIYF
TGTGCCAGCAGCCAAGGCTTTCCAGGGCGCGGTTCTGTGGACACCATATATTTT
>NA|14|TRBD1|TRBV6-4|TRBJ1-1
CASRAGTANTEAFF
TGTGCCAGCAGGGCCGGGACAGCTAACACTGAAGCTTTCTTT
>NA|12|NA|TRBV10-3|TRBJ2-5
CAISEPGETQYF
TGTGCCATCAGTGAGCCGGGAGAGACCCAGTACTTC
>NA|18|TRBD2|TRBV13|TRBJ2-3
CASSSGGLAHLGTDTQYF
TGTGCCAGCAGTTCAGGGGGACTAGCGCATTTGGGGACAGATACGCAGTATTTT
>NA|17|TRBD2|TRBV7-2|TRBJ2-3
CASSLLILAGGTDTQYF
TGTGCCAGCAGCCTTCTCATACTAGCGGGAGGAACAGATACGCAGTATTTT
>NA|16|TRBD1|TRBV9|TRBJ2-2
CASSVEGGLGTGELFF
TGTGCCAGCAGCGTAGAAGGGGGCTTAGGCACCGGGGAGCTGTTTTTT
>NA|16|NA|TRBV21-1|TRBJ2-2
CATTWGSGKNTGELFF
TGTGCCACTACATGGGGTAGCGGTAAGAACACCGGGGAGCTGTTTTTT
>NA|17|TRBD2|TRBV27|TRBJ2-7
CASSPRGRLAASYEQYF
TGTGCCAGCAGCCCCAGAGGCCGACTAGCGGCAAGCTACGAGCAGTACTTC
>NA|19|NA|TRBV10-3|TRBJ1-5
CATDVGGRPGTGGNQPQHF
TGTGCCACCGACGTGGGGGGAAGGCCAGGGACGGGTGGGAATCAGCCCCAGCATTTT
>NA|15|TRBD2|TRBV7-2|TRBJ2-3
CASSSLYRGADTQYF
TGTGCCAGCAGCTCATTATATCGGGGGGCAGATACGCAGTATTTT
>NA|15|NA|TRBV24-1|TRBJ2-7
CATSRGGGAYYEQYF
TGTGCCACCAGCCGAGGAGGGGGCGCTTACTACGAGCAGTACTTC
>once|17|TRBD2|TRBV5-4|TRBJ2-3
CASTPVAGTSGTDTQYF
TGTGCCAGCACGCCGGTCGCTGGGACTAGCGGCACAGATACGCAGTATTTT
>NA|14|TRBD1|TRBV5-6|TRBJ1-2
CASSLTPQGPGYTF
TGTGCCAGCAGCTTGACCCCACAGGGGCCCGGCTACACCTTC
>NA|13|NA|TRBV5-1|TRBJ2-2
CASSPRGPGELFF
TGCGCCAGCAGTCCCAGGGGTCCCGGGGAGCTGTTTTTT
>NA|15|TRBD2|TRBV9|TRBJ2-7
CASSGTSGRVVEQYF
TGTGCCAGCAGTGGGACTAGCGGGAGGGTCGTCGAGCAGTACTTC
>NA|15|NA|TRBV7-9|TRBJ2-7
CASSLERGRGYEQYF
TGTGCCAGCAGCTTAGAAAGGGGGAGGGGTTACGAGCAGTACTTC
>NA|14|NA|TRBV19|TRBJ2-3
CASSILAVPDTQYF
TGTGCCAGTAGTATTCTGGCAGTCCCAGATACGCAGTATTTT
>NA|15|TRBD1|TRBV29-1|TRBJ2-7
CSVEDRQGARYEQYF
TGCAGCGTTGAAGATAGACAGGGGGCAAGGTACGAGCAGTACTTC
>NA|17|TRBD2|TRBV5-4|TRBJ2-1
CASSLATSGTLYNEQFF
TGTGCCAGCAGCTTGGCGACTAGCGGGACCCTGTACAATGAGCAGTTCTTC
>few|22|NA|TRBV21-1|TRBJ1-6
CASTPKGVPGQGRQWNNSPLHF
TGTGCCAGCACCCCTAAGGGGGTGCCGGGACAGGGAAGGCAGTGGAATAATTCACCCCTCCACTTT
>once|13|NA|TRBV7-6|TRBJ2-5
CATTDPGRETQYF
TGTGCCACCACAGATCCAGGGCGAGAGACCCAGTACTTC
>few|17|TRBD2|TRBV11-2|TRBJ2-4
CASSSSYWREPKNIQYF
TGTGCCAGCAGCTCCTCTTACTGGCGGGAGCCCAAAAACATTCAGTACTTC
>NA|16|NA|TRBV6-5|TRBJ2-4
CASSYSMGLAKNIQYF
TGTGCCAGCAGTTACTCGATGGGCTTAGCCAAAAACATTCAGTACTTC
>NA|18|TRBD1|TRBV5-1|TRBJ2-6
CASSSRTGPISGANVLTF
TGCGCCAGCAGCTCCAGGACAGGGCCGATCTCTGGGGCCAACGTCCTGACTTTC
>NA|14|TRBD1|TRBV6-5|TRBJ2-2
CASGQGVNTGELFF
TGTGCCAGCGGGCAGGGGGTCAACACCGGGGAGCTGTTTTTT
>NA|14|NA|TRBV5-4|TRBJ2-1
CASSLRLPSTEQFF
TGTGCCAGCAGCTTAAGACTTCCCAGCACTGAGCAGTTCTTC
>NA|13|TRBD1|TRBV5-1|TRBJ1-2
CASKVGQRDGYTF
TGCGCCAGCAAGGTGGGACAGCGCGATGGCTACACCTTC
>once|14|TRBD2|TRBV7-9|TRBJ2-2
CASKAGGPTGELFF
TGTGCCAGCAAGGCGGGAGGGCCCACCGGGGAGCTGTTTTTT
>NA|12|NA|TRBV12-3/TRBV12-4|TRBJ2-1
CASSPRPQGKLF
TGTGCCAGCAGTCCCCGGCCTCAGGGGAAGCTCTTC
>NA|14|TRBD2|TRBV6-5|TRBJ2-1
CASSTTSGRVEQFF
TGTGCCAGCAGTACTACTAGCGGGAGGGTTGAGCAGTTCTTC
>NA|15|TRBD2|TRBV30|TRBJ2-3
CAFSEAGGGGLAQYF
TGTGCCTTCTCCGAAGCGGGAGGAGGGGGGCTTGCGCAGTATTTT
>NA|12|NA|TRBV7-9|TRBJ2-7
CASSLVGREAYF
TGTGCCAGCAGCTTAGTTGGCAGGGAGGCGTACTTC
>NA|13|NA|TRBV6-4|TRBJ2-7
CASRGQEGGEQYF
TGTGCCAGCAGAGGACAGGAGGGTGGGGAGCAGTACTTC